This TCR beta chain comes out of a study of blood T cell repertoires in COVID-19. Libraries were prepared by immunoSEQ multiplex PCR; TCRdb keeps only in-frame clonotypes and omits some of them. The sample holds about 80,000 clones, roughly 87% seen once. Germline CDR1 is GTSNPN and CDR2 is SVGIG (reference sequence). The CDR3 runs 13 residues. V shed 2 bases and J shed 3 bases, with 10 bases lying between them. This chain links TRBV30 with TRBJ1-2; D gene uncertain. The sequenced sample was peripheral blood. The origin of this receptor is a man aged 80 or over with acute or convalescent COVID-19. CDR3 nucleotides: TGTGCCTGGAGTCAAGACTGGGACTATGGCTACACCTTC. Protein: CAWSQDWDYGYTF.